The 31 T cell receptor beta chains reported below all come from one sample, sequenced in a study of cytomegalovirus exposure and HLA in healthy donors. PCR used 60 Vbeta primers and 13 Jbeta primers. The table came from immunoSEQ multiplex PCR; TCRdb's copy has only in-frame clones and leaves some out. The sample lists 210,000 or so clones, about 74% occurring once. Input material: PBMCs. These receptors originate from a man aged 35-49 years in good health and CMV-seronegative.

The gene calls are TRBV6-1 and TRBJ1-2; 8 bases line up with TRBD1. Germline CDR1 reads MNHNS; CDR2 reads SASEGT. Trimming removed 5 bases from V and 2 bases from J; junction bases left unmatched: 1. The CDR3 extends over 13 amino acids. The CDR3, as DNA: TGTGCCAGCAGTCGGACAGGGAACTATGGCTACACCTTC. It is translated as CASSRTGNYGYTF.

This clone was found once. The chain combines TRBV15 with TRBJ2-3; a possible D gene is TRBD2 (6 bases). Germline-derived CDR1 and CDR2 are LNHNV and YYDKDF (reference sequence). The CDR3 loop spans 15 amino acids. Trimming pared 5 bases from V and 4 bases from J, leaving 16 bases between. The CDR3 is CATSPEGQSADTQYF. CDR3 bases: TGTGCCACCAGCCCGGAGGGTCAAAGCGCAGATACGCAGTATTTT.

This chain links TRBV7-2 with TRBJ1-2; 9 bases match TRBD1. This CDR3 has 13 amino acids. The V gene's germline CDR1 is SGHTA and CDR2 FQGNSA. J lost 14 bases, V lost 0 bases, and 7 bases had no gene match. In DNA form, the CDR3 reads TGTGCCAGCAGCTTAGCGGGGGACAGGGTCGGTACCTTC. As protein: CASSLAGDRVGTF.

The rearrangement joins TRBV7-2 to TRBJ2-5; TRBD1 matches at 7 bases. In germline, CDR1 is SGHTA, CDR2 FQGNSA. The V segment lost 5 bases and the J segment 5 bases; nucleotides outside the gene matches: 5. This CDR3 region has 13 residues. The CDR3 sequence is CASSRQGTETQYF. In DNA, the CDR3 is TGTGCCAGCAGCAGACAGGGCACGGAGACCCAGTACTTC.

The genes are TRBV5-5 and TRBJ1-4; D not certain. The CDR3 loop spans 15 amino acids. Germline values: CDR1 SGHKS, CDR2 YYEKEE (reference sequence). With 1 base removed from V and 5 bases from J, the gap between germline ends came to 12 bases. Written as DNA, the CDR3 is TGTGCCAGCAGCTTGTGGAGGGCCGAAAATGAAAAACTGTTTTTT. Its translation is CASSLWRAENEKLFF.

For the CDR3, the DNA is TGTGCCAGCAGCTCCCCCTGGGGGGACGAGCAGTACTTC. This codes for CASSSPWGDEQYF. This sequence joins TRBV7-8 and TRBJ2-7; tentatively, D is TRBD2 (6 bases). The germline V and J ends were trimmed by 4 bases and 5 bases, with 12 bases remaining between them. The CDR3 consists of 13 residues. Germline V gene data show CDR1 as SGHVS and CDR2 as FQNEAQ.

The gene calls are TRBV27 and TRBJ2-6; 9 nucleotides align to TRBD2. CDR3 length: 17 amino acids. Germline trimming cut 8 bases from V and 0 bases from J; bases unmatched to any gene: 8. CDR1 is MNHEY and CDR2 is SMNVEV in the germline V gene (reference sequence). In nucleotides, the CDR3 is TGTGCCAGCCGAAATAGCGGGAGATACTCTGGGGCCAACGTCCTGACTTTC. Protein product: CASRNSGRYSGANVLTF.

This clone was counted between two and nine times. The sample holds other DNA sequences that translate to the same CDR3. The rearrangement uses TRBV6-1 and TRBJ2-7; TRBD1 is a possible D gene (6 bases). V shed 6 bases and J shed 3 bases, with 12 bases lying between them. Germline CDR1 and CDR2: MNHNS and SASEGT. CDR3 length: 13 amino acids. Here the CDR3 reads CASRVGQLYEQYF. In nucleotides, the CDR3 is TGTGCCAGCAGAGTCGGACAGCTCTACGAGCAGTACTTC.

The chain is built from TRBV28 and TRBJ2-7; D perhaps matches TRBD1 (6 bases). CDR1 and CDR2 (germline): MDHEN, SYDVKM. CDR3 length: 13 amino acids. V lost 5 bases to trimming and J lost 9 bases, with 17 bases between them. This CDR3 reads CASSPWDKTVQYF. CDR3 bases: TGTGCCAGCAGTCCGTGGGACAAGACGGTGCAGTACTTC.

This clone occurred once. The chain carries TRBV19 and TRBJ2-5, with 7 bases that match TRBD1. V shed 6 bases, J shed 2 bases, and the junction held 6 bases outside the gene matches. There are 14 residues in the CDR3. CDR1 and CDR2 from the germline V gene are LNHDA and SQIVND (reference sequence). CDR3 protein: CASRSGTAQETQYF. Here the CDR3 DNA reads TGTGCCAGTAGGTCCGGGACAGCACAAGAGACCCAGTACTTC.

The chain links TRBV29-1 to TRBJ1-2, with D uncertain. Germline V gene data show CDR1 as SQVTM and CDR2 as ANQGSEA. V was cut by 6 bases and J by 0 bases, with 11 bases left in between. This CDR3 is built from 13 residues. This CDR3 is CSVVPTPNYGYTF. The CDR3 region has the DNA TGCAGCGTGGTACCGACTCCTAACTATGGCTACACCTTC.

The chain carries TRBV7-9 and TRBJ2-3, with 7 bases identical to TRBD1. Looked up from germline, CDR1 is SEHNR and CDR2 is FQNEAQ (reference sequence). V was clipped by 5 bases and J by 4 bases; unmatched bases: 6. CDR3 size: 14 residues. CDR3 region: CASSPRDSPDTQYF. The CDR3 nucleotides are TGTGCCAGCAGCCCCCGGGACAGCCCAGATACGCAGTATTTT.

The chain is built from TRBV15 and TRBJ1-1, with a tentative D call TRBD1 (5 bases). The ends were cut back, 0 bases at V and 4 bases at J, with 12 bases in the middle. CDR1 and CDR2 from the germline V gene are LNHNV and YYDKDF (reference sequence). The CDR3 covers 15 residues. The DNA for the CDR3 is TGTGCCACCAGCAGAGATCTCGGGGGGAGCACTGAAGCTTTCTTT. It yields the protein CATSRDLGGSTEAFF.

The rearrangement links TRBV28 to TRBJ1-3; weak D call: TRBD1 (6 bases). The CDR3 runs to 15 residues. Looked up from germline, CDR1 is MDHEN and CDR2 is SYDVKM. V lost 6 bases, J lost 4 bases, and 16 bases lay in between. CDR3 loop: CASSPAGGTGNTIYF. DNA of the CDR3: TGTGCCAGCAGCCCAGCGGGGGGCACAGGAAACACCATATATTTT.

The chain is built from TRBV11-1 and TRBJ2-3; 10 nucleotides agree with TRBD2. Germline trimming cut 2 bases from V and 1 base from J; bases unmatched to any gene: 0. Germline-derived CDR1 and CDR2 are SGHAT and FQDESV (reference sequence). The CDR3 is 15 amino acids. For the CDR3, the DNA is TGTGCCAGCAGCTTACTAGCGGGAGGCACAGATACGCAGTATTTT. Residues: CASSLLAGGTDTQYF.

Comments on this clone: In the same sample, other DNA sequences code for this CDR3. The J gene is TRBJ1-2, the V gene TRBV28; 8 bases line up with TRBD1. This CDR3 is 12 amino acids long. The V gene end was trimmed by 4 bases and the J gene end by 7 bases; junction bases not matched to a gene: 2. Germline CDR1 is MDHEN and CDR2 is SYDVKM. The CDR3 protein is CASSSRGLGYTF. As DNA, the CDR3 is TGTGCCAGCAGTTCCAGGGGGCTTGGCTACACCTTC.

The chain uses TRBV5-1 and TRBJ2-1; 14 nucleotides line up with TRBD2. Per germline, CDR1 SGHRS and CDR2 YFSETQ. There are 15 residues in the CDR3. Trimming removed 7 bases from V and 12 bases from J; junction bases left unmatched: 12. The CDR3 region is CASGARGTSGSRQFF. CDR3 in DNA: TGCGCCAGCGGCGCAAGGGGGACTAGCGGGAGCCGGCAGTTCTTC.

The chain is built from TRBV2 and TRBJ2-6; 7 positions agree with TRBD1. CDR3 length: 17 residues. Germline CDR1 is SNHLY and CDR2 is FYNNEI. Trimming cost V 4 bases and J 0 bases; bases outside gene matches: 6. CDR3 residues: CASSVTGASSGANVLTF. The CDR3 DNA sequence: TGTGCCAGCAGTGTAACAGGGGCCAGCTCTGGGGCCAACGTCCTGACTTTC.

CDR3 protein: CASSQGLAGEKNEQFF. Here the CDR3 DNA reads TGCGCCAGCAGCCAGGGACTAGCGGGAGAGAAAAATGAGCAGTTCTTC. V is TRBV4-1 and J is TRBJ2-1; 14 positions agree with TRBD2. The CDR3 runs 16 residues. V lost 3 bases to trimming and J lost 7 bases; unmatched junction nucleotides: 5. Germline V gives CDR1 MGHRA, CDR2 YSYEKL.

In its sample, this clone was seen once. The chain joins TRBV2 to TRBJ2-2; no definite D call. CDR1 and CDR2 from the germline V gene are SNHLY and FYNNEI. CDR3 size: 13 residues. Trimming removed 4 bases at V and 7 bases at J, with 10 bases between. Written as DNA, the CDR3 is TGTGCCAGCAGTGTGGGCAGGAACGGGGAGCTGTTTTTT. Translated: CASSVGRNGELFF.

The chain links TRBV19 to TRBJ2-7; 9 bases line up with TRBD1. The CDR3 length is 15 residues. Germline CDR1 reads LNHDA; CDR2 reads SQIVND (reference sequence). V was pared by 5 bases and J by 7 bases, with 12 bases of the junction left unmatched. In nucleotides, the CDR3 is TGTGCCAGTAGTCCCTTTCGTGGGACAGGGTCTGAGCAGTACTTC. Its protein is CASSPFRGTGSEQYF.

The chain carries TRBV19 and TRBJ2-7, with D possibly matching TRBD2 (6 bases). The CDR3 has 13 amino acids. Trimming removed 5 bases at V and 7 bases at J, with 15 bases between. The germline CDR1 and CDR2 sequences are LNHDA and SQIVND (reference sequence). DNA of the CDR3: TGTGCCAGTAGTCCGGAGGGTGGAAGTGAGCAGTACTTC. It translates to CASSPEGGSEQYF.

The V gene is TRBV7-9, the J gene TRBJ2-1, with 10 bases aligning to TRBD1. V lost 5 bases, J lost 8 bases, and 15 bases stayed unmatched. Germline lookup yields CDR1 SEHNR and CDR2 FQNEAQ (reference sequence). The length of the CDR3 is 17 residues. As DNA, the CDR3 is TGTGCCAGCAGCCTTTCCCTCGCGGGACAGGGGTGGGATGAGCAGTTCTTC. It yields the protein CASSLSLAGQGWDEQFF.

V gene TRBV7-7 combines with J gene TRBJ2-3; no definite D call. Germline-derived CDR1 and CDR2 are SSHAT and FNYEAQ (reference sequence). The ends were cut back, 5 bases at V and 0 bases at J, with 12 bases in the middle. The CDR3 runs to 15 residues. The CDR3 region has the DNA TGTGCCAGCAGCCCCCGCGGTGCTAGCACAGATACGCAGTATTTT. It yields the protein CASSPRGASTDTQYF.

This clone was recorded only once. The chain couples TRBV30 to TRBJ2-1; D gene ambiguous. The ends were cut back, 0 bases at V and 9 bases at J, with 9 bases in the middle. Germline V gene sequence: CDR1 GTSNPN, CDR2 SVGIG (reference sequence). The CDR3 is 12 amino acids. This CDR3 reads CAWSVHPSEQFF. The CDR3 bases are TGTGCCTGGAGTGTACATCCGTCTGAGCAGTTCTTC.

The gene calls are TRBV6-6 and TRBJ1-1, with D unresolved. Germline values: CDR1 MNHNY, CDR2 SVGAGI (reference sequence). The CDR3 consists of 14 residues. Between the trimmed V and J ends, which lost 5 bases and 1 base, there was a span of 11 bases. The CDR3: CASSTSERNTEAFF. In DNA form, the CDR3 reads TGTGCCAGCAGTACCTCCGAGAGGAACACTGAAGCTTTCTTT.

V gene TRBV18 combines with J gene TRBJ1-5; D unresolved. Trimming shortened V by 4 bases and J by 4 bases, and 8 bases separated the two germline ends. Germline loops: CDR1 KGHSH, CDR2 LQKENI. The CDR3 runs to 13 residues. CDR3 nucleotide sequence: TGTGCCAGCTCACAAGACACAAATCAGCCCCAGCATTTT. Amino acids: CASSQDTNQPQHF.

The J gene is TRBJ2-1, the V gene TRBV28; TRBD2 matches 14 bases. The CDR3 is 17 amino acids. V trimming: 4 bases; J trimming: 8 bases; junction bases outside the gene matches: 10. Germline CDR1 MDHEN, CDR2 SYDVKM. CDR3 amino acids: CASSYTAGTSGSHEQFF. In DNA, the CDR3 is TGTGCCAGCAGTTATACAGCCGGGACTAGCGGGAGCCATGAGCAGTTCTTC. Variable domain in full (rest from reference TRBV28 and TRBJ2-1): DVKVTQSSRYLVKRTGEKVFLECVQDMDHENMFWYRQDPGLGLRLIYFSYDVKMKEKGDIPEGYSVSREKKERFSLILESASTNQTSMYLCASSYTAGTSGSHEQFFGPGTRLTVL.

This chain's CDR3 is CASSLGAGYEQYF. The CDR3 region has the DNA TGTGCCAGCAGCTTAGGTGCAGGGTACGAGCAGTACTTC. This rearrangement joins TRBV11-2 to TRBJ2-7, with D tentatively TRBD1 (5 bases). Trimming shortened V by 1 base and J by 4 bases, and 8 bases separated the two germline ends. The V gene's germline CDR1 is SGHAT and CDR2 FQNNGV. The CDR3 is 13 amino acids.

The chain is built from TRBV7-9 and TRBJ2-7, with D perhaps matching TRBD1 (5 bases). Germline V CDR1 and CDR2: SEHNR, FQNEAQ (reference sequence). The V end lost 1 base, the J end lost 2 bases, and 9 bases lay between the germline ends. The CDR3 length is 14 residues. The chain's CDR3 is CASSLDTGPYEQYF. DNA of the CDR3: TGTGCCAGCAGCTTAGATACAGGTCCCTACGAGCAGTACTTC.

This sequence joins TRBV11-2 and TRBJ2-1, with 10 bases that match TRBD1. The germline V gene encodes CDR1 SGHAT and CDR2 FQNNGV. V lost 3 bases, J lost 4 bases, and 3 bases stayed unmatched. CDR3 size: 15 residues. Here the CDR3 reads CASSFGTGDYNEQFF. The CDR3 DNA reads as TGTGCCAGCAGCTTTGGGACAGGGGATTACAATGAGCAGTTCTTC. Complete variable domain (other parts from reference TRBV11-2 and TRBJ2-1): EAGVAQSPRYKIIEKRQSVAFWCNPISGHATLYWYQQILGQGPKLLIQFQNNGVVDDSQLPKDRFSAERLKGVDSTLKIQPAKLEDSAVYLCASSFGTGDYNEQFFGPGTRLTVL.